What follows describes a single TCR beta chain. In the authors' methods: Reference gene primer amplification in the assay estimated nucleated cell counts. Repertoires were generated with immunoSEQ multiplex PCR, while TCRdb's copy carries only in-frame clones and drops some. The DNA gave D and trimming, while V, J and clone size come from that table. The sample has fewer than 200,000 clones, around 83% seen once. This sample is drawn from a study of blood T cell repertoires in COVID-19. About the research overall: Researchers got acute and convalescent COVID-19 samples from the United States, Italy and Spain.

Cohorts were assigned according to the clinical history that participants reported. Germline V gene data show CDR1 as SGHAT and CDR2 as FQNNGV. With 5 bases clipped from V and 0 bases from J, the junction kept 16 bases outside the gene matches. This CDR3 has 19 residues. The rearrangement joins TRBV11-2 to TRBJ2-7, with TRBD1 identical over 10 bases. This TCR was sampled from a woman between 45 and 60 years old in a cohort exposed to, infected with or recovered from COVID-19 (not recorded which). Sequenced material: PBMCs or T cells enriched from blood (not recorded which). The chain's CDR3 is CASSPTPGTGAQGSYEQYF. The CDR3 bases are TGTGCCAGCAGCCCCACCCCCGGGACAGGGGCCCAGGGCTCCTACGAGCAGTACTTC.